This paragraph covers one T cell receptor beta chain sequence. This specimen comes from a study of blood T cell repertoires in COVID-19. Whole-study context: The analysed material was cDNA or gDNA that came from T cells, B-cell-depleted T cells, or PBMCs.

Per the authors' pipeline: It was from reference gene primer amplification that nucleated cell counts were estimated. Sequencing was performed with immunoSEQ multiplex PCR; in TCRdb, only in-frame clones are kept and a portion is missing. Clonal size and the V and J genes are those of that table, whereas D and trimming came from the DNA. The sample lists some 85,000 clones, around 76% occurring once. Sequenced: peripheral blood. The origin of this receptor is a woman over 75 with active or convalescent COVID-19.

The CDR3 DNA follows: TGTGCCAGCAGCGCAGCGACAGGGGTTCCCCAAGAGACCCAGTACTTC. Protein: CASSAATGVPQETQYF. The rearrangement joins TRBV9 to TRBJ2-5; 8 bases align to TRBD1. The CDR3 loop spans 16 amino acids. The germline V gene has CDR1 SGDLS and CDR2 YYNGEE. The trim removed 3 bases at V and 1 base at J, leaving 8 bases unmatched.